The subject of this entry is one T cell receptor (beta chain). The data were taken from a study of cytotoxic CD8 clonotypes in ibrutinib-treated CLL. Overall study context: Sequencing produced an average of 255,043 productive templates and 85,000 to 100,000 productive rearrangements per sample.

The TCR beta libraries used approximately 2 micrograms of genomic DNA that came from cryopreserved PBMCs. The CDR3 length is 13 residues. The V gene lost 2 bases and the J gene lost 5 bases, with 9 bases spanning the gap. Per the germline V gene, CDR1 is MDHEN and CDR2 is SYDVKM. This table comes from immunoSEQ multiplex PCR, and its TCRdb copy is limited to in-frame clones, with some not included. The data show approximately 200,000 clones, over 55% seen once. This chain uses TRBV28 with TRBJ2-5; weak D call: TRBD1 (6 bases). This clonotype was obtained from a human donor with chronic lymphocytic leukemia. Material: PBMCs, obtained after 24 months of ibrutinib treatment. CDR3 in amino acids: CASSLTRGETQYF. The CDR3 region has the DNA TGTGCCAGCAGTTTAACCAGGGGTGAGACCCAGTACTTC.